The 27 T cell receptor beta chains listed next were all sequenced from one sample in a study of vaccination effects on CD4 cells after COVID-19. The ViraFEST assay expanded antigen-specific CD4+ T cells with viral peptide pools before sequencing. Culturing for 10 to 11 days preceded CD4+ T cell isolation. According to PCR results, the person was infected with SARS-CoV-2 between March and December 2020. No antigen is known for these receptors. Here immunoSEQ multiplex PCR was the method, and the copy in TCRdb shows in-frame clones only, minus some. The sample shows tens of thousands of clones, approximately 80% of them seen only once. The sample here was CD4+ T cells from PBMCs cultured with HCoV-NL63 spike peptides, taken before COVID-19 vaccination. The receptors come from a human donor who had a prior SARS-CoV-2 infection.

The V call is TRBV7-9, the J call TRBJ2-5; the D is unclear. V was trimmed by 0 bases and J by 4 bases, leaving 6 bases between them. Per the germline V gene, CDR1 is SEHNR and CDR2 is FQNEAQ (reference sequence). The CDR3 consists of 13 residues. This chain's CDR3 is CASSLAWGETQYF. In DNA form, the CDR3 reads TGTGCCAGCAGCTTAGCGTGGGGAGAGACCCAGTACTTC.

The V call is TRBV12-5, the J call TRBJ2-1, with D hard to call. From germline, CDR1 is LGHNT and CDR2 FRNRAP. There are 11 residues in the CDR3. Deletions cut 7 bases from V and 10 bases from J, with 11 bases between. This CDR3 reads CASAPEREQFF. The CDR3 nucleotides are TGTGCTAGTGCCCCGGAGAGGGAGCAGTTCTTC.

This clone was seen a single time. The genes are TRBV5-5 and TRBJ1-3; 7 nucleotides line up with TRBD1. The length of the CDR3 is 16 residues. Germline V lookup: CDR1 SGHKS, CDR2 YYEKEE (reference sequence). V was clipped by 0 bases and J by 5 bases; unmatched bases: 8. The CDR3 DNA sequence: TGTGCCAGCAGCTTGGAACCCGCAGGGGGTAGAAACACCATATATTTT. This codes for CASSLEPAGGRNTIYF.

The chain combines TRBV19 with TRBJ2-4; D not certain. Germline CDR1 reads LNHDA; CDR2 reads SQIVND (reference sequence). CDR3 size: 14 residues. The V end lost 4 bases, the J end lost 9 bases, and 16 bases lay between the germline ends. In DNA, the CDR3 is TGTGCCAGTAGTAACCGGGCCGAAATGGGCATTCAGTACTTC. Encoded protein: CASSNRAEMGIQYF.

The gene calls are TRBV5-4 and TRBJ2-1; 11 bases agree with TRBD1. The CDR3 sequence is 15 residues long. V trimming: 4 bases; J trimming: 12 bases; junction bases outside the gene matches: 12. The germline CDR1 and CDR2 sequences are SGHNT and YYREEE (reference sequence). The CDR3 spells CASSDPGQGGLGQFF. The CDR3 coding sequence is TGTGCCAGCAGCGATCCGGGACAGGGGGGCCTCGGGCAGTTCTTC. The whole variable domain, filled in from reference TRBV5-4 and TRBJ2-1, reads ETGVTQSPTHLIKTRGQQVTLRCSSQSGHNTVSWYQQALGQGPQFIFQYYREEENGRGNFPPRFSGLQFPNYSSELNVNALELDDSALYLCASSDPGQGGLGQFFGPGTRLTVL.

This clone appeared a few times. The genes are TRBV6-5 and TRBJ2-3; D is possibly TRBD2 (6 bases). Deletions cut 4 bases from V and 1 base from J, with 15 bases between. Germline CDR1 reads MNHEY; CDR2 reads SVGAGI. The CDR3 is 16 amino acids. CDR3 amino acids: CASSSRGSRGTDTQYF. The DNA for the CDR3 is TGTGCCAGCAGTTCCCGGGGGAGTCGAGGCACAGATACGCAGTATTTT.

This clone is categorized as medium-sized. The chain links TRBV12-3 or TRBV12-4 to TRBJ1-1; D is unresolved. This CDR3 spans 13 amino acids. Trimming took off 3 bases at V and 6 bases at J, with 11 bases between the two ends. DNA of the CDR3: TGTGCCAGCAGTTTCACTCGGGGTGCTGAAGCTTTCTTT. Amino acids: CASSFTRGAEAFF.

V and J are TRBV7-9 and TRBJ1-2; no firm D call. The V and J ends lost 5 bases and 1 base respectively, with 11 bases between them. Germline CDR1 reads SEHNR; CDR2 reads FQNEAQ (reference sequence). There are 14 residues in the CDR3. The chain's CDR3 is CASSPQDINYGYTF. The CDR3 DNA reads TGTGCCAGCAGCCCCCAAGACATTAACTATGGCTACACCTTC. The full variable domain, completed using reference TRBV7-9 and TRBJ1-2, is DTGVSQNPRHKITKRGQNVTFRCDPISEHNRLYWYRQTLGQGPEFLTYFQNEAQLEKSRLLSDRFSAERPKGSFSTLEIQRTEQGDSAMYLCASSPQDINYGYTFGSGTRLTVV.

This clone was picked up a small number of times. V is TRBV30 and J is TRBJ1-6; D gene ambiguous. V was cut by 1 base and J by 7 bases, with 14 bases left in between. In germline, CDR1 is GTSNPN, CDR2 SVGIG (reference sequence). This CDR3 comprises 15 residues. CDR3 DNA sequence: TGTGCCTGGAGTGGCCCCACTAGGGCAAATTCACCCCTCCACTTT. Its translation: CAWSGPTRANSPLHF.

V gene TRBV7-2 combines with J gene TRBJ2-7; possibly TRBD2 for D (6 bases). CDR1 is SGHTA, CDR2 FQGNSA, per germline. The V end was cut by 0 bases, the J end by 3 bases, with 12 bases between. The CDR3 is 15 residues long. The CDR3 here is CASSLAGGGNYEQYF. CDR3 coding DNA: TGTGCCAGCAGCTTAGCGGGAGGCGGGAACTACGAGCAGTACTTC.

The CDR3: CATSDRGQGVHTQYF. CDR3 DNA: TGTGCCACCAGTGATAGGGGACAGGGCGTGCATACGCAGTATTTT. This chain connects TRBV24-1 to TRBJ2-3; 9 bases map to TRBD1. CDR3 size: 15 residues. With 3 bases clipped from V and 7 bases from J, the junction kept 7 bases outside the gene matches. CDR1 is KGHDR, CDR2 SFDVKD, per germline.

CDR3 nucleotide sequence: TGTGCCAGCCCTAAGAGTCCCTCTAGCACAGATACGCAGTATTTT. This codes for CASPKSPSSTDTQYF. The J gene is TRBJ2-3, the V gene TRBV21-1; TRBD2 is the table's D call, not checked against the DNA. TRBV21-1 is designated a pseudogene. There are 15 residues in the CDR3.

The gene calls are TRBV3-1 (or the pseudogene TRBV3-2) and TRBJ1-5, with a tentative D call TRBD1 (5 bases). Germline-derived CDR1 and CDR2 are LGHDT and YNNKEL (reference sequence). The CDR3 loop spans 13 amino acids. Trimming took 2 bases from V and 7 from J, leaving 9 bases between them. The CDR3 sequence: CASSQWRDQPQHF. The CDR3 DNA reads TGTGCCAGCAGCCAATGGCGGGACCAGCCCCAGCATTTT.

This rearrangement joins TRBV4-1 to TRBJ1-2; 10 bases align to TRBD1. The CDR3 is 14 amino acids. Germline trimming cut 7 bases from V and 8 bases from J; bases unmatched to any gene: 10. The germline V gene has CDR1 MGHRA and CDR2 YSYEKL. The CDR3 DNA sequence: TGCGCCAGCACCTCACCGGGGACAGGGGTGGGCTACACCTTC. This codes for CASTSPGTGVGYTF.

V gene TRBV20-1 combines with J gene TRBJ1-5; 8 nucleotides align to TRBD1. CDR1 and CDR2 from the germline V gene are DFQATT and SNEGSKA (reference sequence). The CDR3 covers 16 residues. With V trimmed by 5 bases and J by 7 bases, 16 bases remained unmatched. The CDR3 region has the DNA TGCAGTGCTGGTGGGACAGGATCAGGAGTCGGACAGCCCCAGCATTTT. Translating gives CSAGGTGSGVGQPQHF.

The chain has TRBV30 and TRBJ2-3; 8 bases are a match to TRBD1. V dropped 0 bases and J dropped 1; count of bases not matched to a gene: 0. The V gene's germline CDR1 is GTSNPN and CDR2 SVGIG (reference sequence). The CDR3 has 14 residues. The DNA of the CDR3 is TGTGCCTGGAGTGTACAGGGGGGCACAGATACGCAGTATTTT. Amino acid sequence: CAWSVQGGTDTQYF.

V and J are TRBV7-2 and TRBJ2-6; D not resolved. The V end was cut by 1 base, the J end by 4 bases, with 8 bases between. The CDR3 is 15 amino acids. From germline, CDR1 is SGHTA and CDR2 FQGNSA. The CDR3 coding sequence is TGTGCCAGCAGCTTAGACCGTGCAGGGGCCAACGTCCTGACTTTC. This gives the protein CASSLDRAGANVLTF. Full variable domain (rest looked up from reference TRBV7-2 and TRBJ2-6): GAGVSQSPSNKVTEKGKDVELRCDPISGHTALYWYRQSLGQGLEFLIYFQGNSAPDKSGLPSDRFSAERTGGSVSTLTIQRTQQEDSAVYLCASSLDRAGANVLTFGAGSRLTVL.

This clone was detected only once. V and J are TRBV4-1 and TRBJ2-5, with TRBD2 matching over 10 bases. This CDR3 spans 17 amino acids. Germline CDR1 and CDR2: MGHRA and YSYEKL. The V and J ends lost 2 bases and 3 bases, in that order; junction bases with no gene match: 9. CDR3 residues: CASSQNPGTSAEETQYF. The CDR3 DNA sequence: TGCGCCAGCAGCCAAAACCCCGGGACTAGCGCGGAAGAGACCCAGTACTTC.

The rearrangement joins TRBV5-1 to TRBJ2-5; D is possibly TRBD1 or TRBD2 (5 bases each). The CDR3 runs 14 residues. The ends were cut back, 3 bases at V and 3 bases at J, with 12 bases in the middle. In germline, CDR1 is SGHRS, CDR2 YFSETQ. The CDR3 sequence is CASSSTGTEETQYF. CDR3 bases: TGCGCCAGCAGCTCAACCGGGACCGAAGAGACCCAGTACTTC.

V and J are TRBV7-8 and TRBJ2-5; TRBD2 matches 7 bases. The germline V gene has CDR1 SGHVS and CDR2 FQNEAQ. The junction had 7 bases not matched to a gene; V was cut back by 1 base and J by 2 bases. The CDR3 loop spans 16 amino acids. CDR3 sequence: CASSLVRSSGQETQYF. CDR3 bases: TGTGCCAGCAGCTTAGTAAGATCTAGCGGACAAGAGACCCAGTACTTC.

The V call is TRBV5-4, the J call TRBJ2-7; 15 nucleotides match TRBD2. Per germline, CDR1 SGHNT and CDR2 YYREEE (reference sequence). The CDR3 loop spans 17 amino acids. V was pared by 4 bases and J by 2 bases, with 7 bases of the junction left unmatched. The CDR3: CASSLRTSGGVTYEQYF. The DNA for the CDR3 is TGTGCCAGCAGCCTAAGGACTAGCGGGGGGGTTACCTACGAGCAGTACTTC.

This CDR3 reads CASSFGTGLTYGYTF. For the CDR3, the DNA is TGTGCCAGCAGCTTCGGGACAGGGCTTACCTATGGCTACACCTTC. The chain couples TRBV5-6 to TRBJ1-2; 9 bases map to TRBD1. J lost 4 bases, V lost 2 bases, and 6 bases had no gene match. The CDR3 consists of 15 residues. The V gene's germline CDR1 is SGHDT and CDR2 YYEEEE.

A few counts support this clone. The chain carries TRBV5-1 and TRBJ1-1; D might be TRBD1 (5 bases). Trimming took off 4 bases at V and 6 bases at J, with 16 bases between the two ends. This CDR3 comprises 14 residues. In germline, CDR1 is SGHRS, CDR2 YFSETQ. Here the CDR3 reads CASSPGTEPAEAFF. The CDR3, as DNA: TGCGCCAGCAGCCCTGGGACGGAACCCGCTGAAGCTTTCTTT.

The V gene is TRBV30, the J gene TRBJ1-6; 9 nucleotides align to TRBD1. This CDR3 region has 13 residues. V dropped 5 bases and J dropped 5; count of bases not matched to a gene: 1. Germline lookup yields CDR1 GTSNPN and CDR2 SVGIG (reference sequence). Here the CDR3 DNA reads TGTGCCTGGGGGACAGGGCATAATTCACCCCTCCACTTT. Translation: CAWGTGHNSPLHF.

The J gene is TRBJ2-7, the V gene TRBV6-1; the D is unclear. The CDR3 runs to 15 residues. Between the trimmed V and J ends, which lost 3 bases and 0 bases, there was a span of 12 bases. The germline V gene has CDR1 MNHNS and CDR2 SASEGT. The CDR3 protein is CASSDRIAGSYEQYF. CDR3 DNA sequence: TGTGCCAGCAGTGATAGGATCGCAGGCTCCTACGAGCAGTACTTC.

CDR3 protein: CASSFRTGEYGYTF. The CDR3 DNA is TGTGCCAGCAGCTTTAGGACAGGGGAGTATGGCTACACCTTC. The genes are TRBV7-2 and TRBJ1-2; 9 bases are a match to TRBD1. This CDR3 has 14 residues. The V and J ends lost 3 bases and 5 bases, in that order; junction bases with no gene match: 4. CDR1 and CDR2 from the germline V gene are SGHTA and FQGNSA.

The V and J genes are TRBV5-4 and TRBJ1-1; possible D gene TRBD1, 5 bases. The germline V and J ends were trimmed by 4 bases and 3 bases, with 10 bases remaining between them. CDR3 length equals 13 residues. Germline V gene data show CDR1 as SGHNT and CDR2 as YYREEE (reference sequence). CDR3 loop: CASSKRGDTEAFF. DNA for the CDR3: TGTGCCAGCAGCAAAAGGGGCGACACTGAAGCTTTCTTT. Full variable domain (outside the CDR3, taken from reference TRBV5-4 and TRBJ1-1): ETGVTQSPTHLIKTRGQQVTLRCSSQSGHNTVSWYQQALGQGPQFIFQYYREEENGRGNFPPRFSGLQFPNYSSELNVNALELDDSALYLCASSKRGDTEAFFGQGTRLTVV.